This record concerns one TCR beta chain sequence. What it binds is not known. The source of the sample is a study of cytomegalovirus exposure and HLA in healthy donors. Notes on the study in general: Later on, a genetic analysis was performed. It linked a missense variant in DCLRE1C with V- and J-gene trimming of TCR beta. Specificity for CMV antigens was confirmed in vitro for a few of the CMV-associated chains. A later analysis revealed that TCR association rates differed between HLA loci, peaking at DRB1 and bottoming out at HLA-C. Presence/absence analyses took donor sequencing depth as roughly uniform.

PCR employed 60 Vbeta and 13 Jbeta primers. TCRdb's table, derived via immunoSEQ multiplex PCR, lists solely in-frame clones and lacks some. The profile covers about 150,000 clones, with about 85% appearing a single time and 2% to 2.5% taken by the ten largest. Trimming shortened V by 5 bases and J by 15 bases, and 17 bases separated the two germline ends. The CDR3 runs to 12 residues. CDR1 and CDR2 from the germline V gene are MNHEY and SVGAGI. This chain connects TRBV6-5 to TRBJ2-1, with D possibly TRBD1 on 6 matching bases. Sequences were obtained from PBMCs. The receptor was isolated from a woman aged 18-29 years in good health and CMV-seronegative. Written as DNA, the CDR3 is TGTGCCAGCAGTGGTACAGGGTTAGAGGGGTTCTTC. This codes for CASSGTGLEGFF.